The sequence of this TCR beta chain was determined in a study of T-cell reconstitution after alpha-beta-depleted transplantation in children. Turning to this clonotype: The junction departs from germline at one end; a sequencing error may be responsible.

Germline CDR1 MDHEN, CDR2 SYDVKM. The CDR3 runs to 13 residues. The TCRbeta library incorporated unique molecular identifiers. A single record per CDR3 protein comes from TCRdb applying MiXCR to the PCR reads. The sample carries roughly 500,000 distinct CDR3 sequences, approximately 29% recorded once. This sample comprised PBMCs from the stem cell graft donor, obtained from the stem cell graft. The chain couples TRBV28 to TRBJ2-2; tentatively, D is TRBD1 (6 bases). This sequence was found in a human donor who donated a stem cell graft to a child with aplastic anemia. CDR3 amino acids: CARGTGNPGELFF. CDR3 sequence (DNA): TGTGCCAGGGGCACAGGGAACCCCGGGGAGCTGTTTTTT. Complete variable domain (other parts from reference TRBV28 and TRBJ2-2): DVKVTQSSRYLVKRTGEKVFLECVQDMDHENMFWYRQDPGLGLRLIYFSYDVKMKEKGDIPEGYSVSREKKERFSLILESASTNQTSMYLCARGTGNPGELFFGEGSRLTVL.